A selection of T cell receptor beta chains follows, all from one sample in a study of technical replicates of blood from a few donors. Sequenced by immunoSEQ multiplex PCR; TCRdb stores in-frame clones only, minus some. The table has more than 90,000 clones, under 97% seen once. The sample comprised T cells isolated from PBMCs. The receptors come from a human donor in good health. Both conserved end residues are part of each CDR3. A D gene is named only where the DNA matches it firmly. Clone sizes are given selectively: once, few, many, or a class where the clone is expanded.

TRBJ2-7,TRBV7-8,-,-,TGTGCCAGCAGCCCCCGAGGAGGGGTATCCTACGAGCAGTACTTC,CASSPRGGVSYEQYF
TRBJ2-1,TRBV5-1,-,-,TGCGCCAGCAGCTTGGAGGCAGGGATCTACAATGAGCAGTTCTTC,CASSLEAGIYNEQFF
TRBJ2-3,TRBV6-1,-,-,TGTGCCAGCGGCTGGAGCACAGATACGCAGTATTTT,CASGWSTDTQYF
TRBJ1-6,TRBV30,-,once,TGTGCCTGGAAAGTGAGTTCACCCCTCCACTTT,CAWKVSSPLHF
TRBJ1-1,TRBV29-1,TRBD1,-,TGCAGCGCCCAAGGGGGCGCATCTGCTTTCTTT,CSAQGGASAFF
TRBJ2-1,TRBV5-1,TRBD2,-,TGCGCCAGCAAGTTTCTCGCGGGGGAGGGTGAGCAGTTCTTC,CASKFLAGEGEQFF
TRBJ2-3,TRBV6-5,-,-,TGTGCCAGCAGTACAAATACCCATACGCAGTATTTT,CASSTNTHTQYF
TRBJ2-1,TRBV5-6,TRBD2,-,TGTGCCAGCAGCCGGGGACTAGCGGGGAACGAGCAGTTCTTC,CASSRGLAGNEQFF
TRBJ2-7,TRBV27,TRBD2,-,TGTGCCACCCGGGACTATAGGGACGTCAGCTCCTACGAGCAGTACTTC,CATRDYRDVSSYEQYF
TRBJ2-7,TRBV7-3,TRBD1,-,TGTGCCAGCAGCTCGGGACAGGAATACGAGCAGTACTTC,CASSSGQEYEQYF
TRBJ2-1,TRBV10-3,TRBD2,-,TGTGCCATCTTCCGGACTAGAGAAAATGAGCAGTTCTTC,CAIFRTRENEQFF
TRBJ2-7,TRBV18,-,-,TGTGCCAGCCCGGAAGACAGAATCTACGAGCAGTACTTC,CASPEDRIYEQYF
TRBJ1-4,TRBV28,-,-,TGTGCCAGCAGTTTATCGGGGACAAGGGAGGGAAAACTGTTTTTT,CASSLSGTREGKLFF
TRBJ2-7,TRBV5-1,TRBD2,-,TGCGCCAGCAGCTTGAAATCCACGTCGACTAGCGGGATCGTCTCCTACGAGCAGTACTTC,CASSLKSTSTSGIVSYEQYF
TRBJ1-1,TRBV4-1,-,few,TGCGCCAGCAGCCAAGATCGCACCCTTAGTGAAGCTTTCTTT,CASSQDRTLSEAFF
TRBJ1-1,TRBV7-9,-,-,TGTGCCAGCAGCTTAGGAAAGTTAACGCGAAGCACTGAAGCTTTCTTT,CASSLGKLTRSTEAFF
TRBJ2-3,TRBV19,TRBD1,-,TGTGCCAGTACCTCATCGGGCAGGGGGTTAGCAGATACGCAGTATTTT,CASTSSGRGLADTQYF
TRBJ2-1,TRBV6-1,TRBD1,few,TGTGCCAGCAGTGTATTTGGGGACAGCTACAATGAGCAGTTCTTC,CASSVFGDSYNEQFF
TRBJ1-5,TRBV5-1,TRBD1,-,TGCGCCAGCAGCTCTACAGAACGGACAGGGATTCAGCCCCAGCATTTT,CASSSTERTGIQPQHF
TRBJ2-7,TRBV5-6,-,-,TGTGCCAGCAGCCTCCGGTTCTCCTACGAGCAGTACTTC,CASSLRFSYEQYF
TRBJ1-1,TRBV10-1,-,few,TGCGCCAGCAGTCTGGAGCTGAACACTGAAGCTTTCTTT,CASSLELNTEAFF
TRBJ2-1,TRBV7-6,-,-,TGTGCCAGCAGCTTTTACTACAATGAGCAGTTCTTC,CASSFYYNEQFF
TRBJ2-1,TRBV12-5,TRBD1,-,TGTGCTAGTGCCATTACAGGGGGTTGGGACAATGAGCAGTTCTTC,CASAITGGWDNEQFF
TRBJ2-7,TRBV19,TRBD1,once,TGTGCCAGTAGTCGTGGGACAGGGTCCTACGAGCAGTACTTC,CASSRGTGSYEQYF
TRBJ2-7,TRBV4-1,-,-,TGCGCCAGCAGCCAGCAGGGGTTTCCCTACGAGCAGTACTTC,CASSQQGFPYEQYF
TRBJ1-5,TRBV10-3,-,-,TGTGCCATCAGTGAGTCGTGGACCCGGGGGGATCAGCCCCAGCATTTT,CAISESWTRGDQPQHF
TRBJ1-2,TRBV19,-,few,TGTGCCAGTACTACCACCGCTAATGGCTACACCTTC,CASTTTANGYTF
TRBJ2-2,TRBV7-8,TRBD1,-,TGTGCCAGCAGCTTCCAGGGGGCGGTCGGGGAGCTGTTTTTT,CASSFQGAVGELFF
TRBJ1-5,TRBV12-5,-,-,TGTGCTAGTGGTTCGCGGTCGGGGGGGCGCCTTGGGCCCCAGCATTTT,CASGSRSGGRLGPQHF
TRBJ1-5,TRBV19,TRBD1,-,TGTGCCAGTAGTCCGACAGGGTATAGCAATCAGCCCCAGCATTTT,CASSPTGYSNQPQHF
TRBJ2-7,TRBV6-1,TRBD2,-,TGTGCCAGCAGTGAAGGAGATAGCGGGGGCTACGAGCAGTACTTC,CASSEGDSGGYEQYF
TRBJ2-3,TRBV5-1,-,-,TGCGCCAGCAGCCCTGGAGGGGCAGCCCAAAGTCGGGATACGCAGTATTTT,CASSPGGAAQSRDTQYF
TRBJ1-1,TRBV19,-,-,TGTGCCAGTAGTCCAGGCAGGGACACTGAAGCTTTCTTT,CASSPGRDTEAFF
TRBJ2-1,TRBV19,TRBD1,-,TGTGCCAGTAGGACAGGGGGTAGCATATCATATGAGCAGTTCTTC,CASRTGGSISYEQFF
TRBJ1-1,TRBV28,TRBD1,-,TGTGCCAGCAGTTTAGGGACAGGGGGTACTGAAGCTTTCTTT,CASSLGTGGTEAFF
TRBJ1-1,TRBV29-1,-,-,TGCAGCGTTGAACGGGGGGACACTGAAGCTTTCTTT,CSVERGDTEAFF
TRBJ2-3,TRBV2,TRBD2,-,TGTGCCAGCAGTTTCAGCGGGGGGGCCTCCGATACGCAGTATTTT,CASSFSGGASDTQYF
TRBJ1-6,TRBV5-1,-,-,TGCGCCAGCAGCAAGGATTCGTTCAGGGGACTACAGGGTTCACCCCTCCACTTT,CASSKDSFRGLQGSPLHF
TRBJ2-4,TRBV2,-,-,TGTGCCAGCAGTACAGGGCGTATCCTGGCCAAAAACATTCAGTACTTC,CASSTGRILAKNIQYF
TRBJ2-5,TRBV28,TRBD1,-,TGTGCCAGCAGTACTCCTACAGGGGGAAAAGAGACCCAGTACTTC,CASSTPTGGKETQYF
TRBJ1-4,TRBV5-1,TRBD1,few,TGCGCCAGCAGCTGGACAGGGTTGGGGAAACTGTTTTTT,CASSWTGLGKLFF
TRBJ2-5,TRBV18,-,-,TGTGCCAGCTCTCCATGGCCCCAAAACCAAGAGACCCAGTACTTC,CASSPWPQNQETQYF
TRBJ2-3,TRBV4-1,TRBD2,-,TGCGCCAGCAGCCAAGAGATGGCGGGGGGGCCAGGAGATACGCAGTATTTT,CASSQEMAGGPGDTQYF
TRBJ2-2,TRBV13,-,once,TGTGCCAGCAGCGTTCGCGCTGCGAACACCGGGGAGCTGTTTTTT,CASSVRAANTGELFF
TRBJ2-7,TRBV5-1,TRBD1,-,TGCGCCAGCAGCTTGGACCGGGACAGCCCCTACGAGCAGTACTTC,CASSLDRDSPYEQYF
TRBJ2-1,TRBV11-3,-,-,TGTGCCAGCAGCTTTGGCTCGAGCCACAGCTCCTACAATGAGCAGTTCTTC,CASSFGSSHSSYNEQFF
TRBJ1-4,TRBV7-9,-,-,TGTGCCAGCAGCTTAGTCACAACTAATGAAAAACTGTTTTTT,CASSLVTTNEKLFF
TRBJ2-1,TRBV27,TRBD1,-,TGTGCCAGCAGTCTTACGACCGGGACAGGGGGCAGTAGGGAGCAGTTCTTC,CASSLTTGTGGSREQFF
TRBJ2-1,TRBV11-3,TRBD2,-,TGTGCCAGCAGCCCGGGACTAGCCACAAATGAGCAGTTCTTC,CASSPGLATNEQFF
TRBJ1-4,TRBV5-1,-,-,TGCGCCAGCAGCTTGCGGTCCGGCCCGGAGACAACTAATGAAAAACTGTTTTTT,CASSLRSGPETTNEKLFF
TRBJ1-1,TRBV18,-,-,TGTGCCAGCTCACCGGGTCAGGGCACTGAAGCTTTCTTT,CASSPGQGTEAFF
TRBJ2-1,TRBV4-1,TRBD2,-,TGCGCCAGCAGCCACAACGGACTAGCGGGAGGAGTAAGAAATGAGCAGTTCTTC,CASSHNGLAGGVRNEQFF
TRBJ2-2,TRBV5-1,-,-,TGCGCCAGCGGTGCCTACAGGGACCGGCCCGGGGAGCTGTTTTTT,CASGAYRDRPGELFF
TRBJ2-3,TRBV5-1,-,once,TGCGCCAGCAGCTTGGTGGCGGGTCTCACAGATACGCAGTATTTT,CASSLVAGLTDTQYF
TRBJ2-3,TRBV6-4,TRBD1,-,TGTGCCAGCAGTGGTACAGGGGGCAGACCCGACACGCAGTATTTT,CASSGTGGRPDTQYF
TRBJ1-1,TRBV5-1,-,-,TGCGCCAGCAGCAGGGTAAGGCATCGGGGCACTGAAGCTTTCTTT,CASSRVRHRGTEAFF
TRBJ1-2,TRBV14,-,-,TGTGCCAGCAGCCAAGAAGGAGGGATCTTTGGCTACACCTTC,CASSQEGGIFGYTF
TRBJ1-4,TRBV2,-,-,TGTGCCAGCTCCTTTACTAATGAAAAACTGTTTTTT,CASSFTNEKLFF
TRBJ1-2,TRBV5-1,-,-,TGCGCCAGCAGCTTGGGACAGAACTATGGCTACACCTTC,CASSLGQNYGYTF